One and the same sample provided the 22 T cell receptor beta chains below, sequenced in a study of blood T cell repertoires in COVID-19. Clones were read by immunoSEQ multiplex PCR, and TCRdb kept only the in-frame ones, dropping some. The sample records roughly 200,000 clones, roughly 89% being singletons. Sequenced: peripheral blood. These receptors were collected from a man aged 60 to 69 who had recovered from COVID-19.

This sequence joins TRBV20-1 and TRBJ2-7; a weak D match, TRBD1 (6 bases). The CDR3 has 11 amino acids. Germline V gene lookup returns CDR1 DFQATT and CDR2 SNEGSKA (reference sequence). CDR3 bases: TGCAGCACGGGACACCCATTTGGTCTGTACTTC. Its translation: CSTGHPFGLYF.

This sequence joins TRBV19 and TRBJ1-1; 7 nucleotides line up with TRBD1. The V segment lost 0 bases and the J segment 0 bases; nucleotides outside the gene matches: 7. The CDR3 is 17 amino acids. From germline, CDR1 is LNHDA and CDR2 SQIVND (reference sequence). CDR3 nucleotides: TGTGCCAGTAGTATAGAGACAGGGCGGATCATGAACACTGAAGCTTTCTTT. Translation gives CASSIETGRIMNTEAFF.

The rearrangement uses TRBV19 and TRBJ2-3, with D possibly being TRBD2 (6 bases). Looked up from germline, CDR1 is LNHDA and CDR2 is SQIVND (reference sequence). CDR3 length: 13 amino acids. Trimming pared 4 bases from V and 7 bases from J, leaving 12 bases between. CDR3 in DNA: TGTGCCAGTAGTACCAATGGCGGGAATACGCAGTATTTT. This sequence encodes CASSTNGGNTQYF.

The J gene is TRBJ1-5, the V gene TRBV6-1; a weak D match, TRBD1 (5 bases). Germline V CDR1 and CDR2: MNHNS, SASEGT. The germline V and J ends were trimmed by 1 base and 1 base, with 8 bases remaining between them. CDR3 size: 15 residues. This CDR3 is CASSEGTISNQPQHF. The CDR3 nucleotides read TGTGCCAGCAGTGAAGGGACAATCAGCAATCAGCCCCAGCATTTT.

This rearrangement joins TRBV7-6 to TRBJ2-3; weak D call: TRBD2 (6 bases). CDR1 and CDR2 from the germline V gene are SGHVS and FNYEAQ. This CDR3 has 16 residues. V shed 6 bases and J shed 1 base, with 17 bases lying between them. The CDR3: CASRTGGNSGTDTQYF. DNA for the CDR3: TGTGCCAGCAGGACTGGGGGGAACTCCGGCACAGATACGCAGTATTTT.

The chain combines TRBV5-4 with TRBJ2-2; 9 nucleotides agree with TRBD2. Trimming at V came to 3 bases and at J to 7 bases, leaving 10 bases not matched to a gene. CDR3 length equals 16 residues. CDR1 SGHNT and CDR2 YYREEE come from the germline V gene (reference sequence). The CDR3 is CASSYGPGLANGELFF. CDR3 DNA: TGTGCCAGCAGCTATGGACCGGGACTAGCAAACGGGGAGCTGTTTTTT. Combining the CDR3 with reference TRBV5-4 and TRBJ2-2 gives the whole variable domain ETGVTQSPTHLIKTRGQQVTLRCSSQSGHNTVSWYQQALGQGPQFIFQYYREEENGRGNFPPRFSGLQFPNYSSELNVNALELDDSALYLCASSYGPGLANGELFFGEGSRLTVL.

This sequence joins TRBV6-5 and TRBJ1-1, with D perhaps TRBD1 (6 bases). The ends were cut back, 5 bases at V and 5 bases at J, with 12 bases in the middle. Germline V gene sequence: CDR1 MNHEY, CDR2 SVGAGI. This CDR3 is 13 amino acids long. As DNA, the CDR3 is TGTGCCAGCAGTCAACAGGGAAGAACTGAAGCTTTCTTT. It specifies CASSQQGRTEAFF.

The chain links TRBV7-2 to TRBJ1-2, with D tentatively TRBD1 (5 bases). This CDR3 comprises 14 residues. Trimming pared 0 bases from V and 8 bases from J, leaving 13 bases between. Per the germline V gene, CDR1 is SGHTA and CDR2 is FQGNSA. Written as DNA, the CDR3 is TGTGCCAGCAGCTTAGCTCGGGGGTCCCAGGGCTACACCTTC. Translation gives CASSLARGSQGYTF.

This clone appeared once. This chain uses TRBV18 with TRBJ2-3; perhaps TRBD1 as D (6 bases). The CDR3 has 17 residues. Per the germline V gene, CDR1 is KGHSH and CDR2 is LQKENI. V dropped 0 bases and J dropped 0 bases, with 13 bases sitting between them. The CDR3 protein is CASSPPTGGDSTDTQYF. The CDR3 region has the DNA TGTGCCAGCTCACCACCGACAGGCGGAGATAGCACAGATACGCAGTATTTT.

Written as DNA, the CDR3 is TGTGCCAGCAACGGCGGGAGCTCCTACAATGAGCAGTTCTTC. Protein product: CASNGGSSYNEQFF. The chain combines TRBV3-1 (or the pseudogene TRBV3-2) with TRBJ2-1; TRBD2 matches at 7 bases. Germline V gene data show CDR1 as LGHDT and CDR2 as YNNKEL (reference sequence). This CDR3 spans 14 amino acids. V lost 7 bases, J lost 0 bases, and 3 bases stayed unmatched.

This clone appeared a few times. V is TRBV7-8 and J is TRBJ1-1; a possible D gene is TRBD1 (6 bases). Between the trimmed V and J ends, which lost 4 bases and 1 base, there was a span of 13 bases. The CDR3 spans 15 residues. In germline, CDR1 is SGHVS, CDR2 FQNEAQ. CDR3 nucleotides: TGTGCCAGCAGCTCGTTGGACAGCCGGAACACTGAAGCTTTCTTT. It yields the protein CASSSLDSRNTEAFF.

The rearrangement uses TRBV29-1 and TRBJ2-7; 7 nucleotides line up with TRBD1. V lost 6 bases, J lost 7 bases, and 12 bases stayed unmatched. Germline V CDR1 and CDR2: SQVTM, ANQGSEA. This CDR3 region has 13 residues. Written as DNA, the CDR3 is TGCAGCGTAGCCCCGGGACAGCTGGGGGAGCAGTACTTC. It encodes CSVAPGQLGEQYF.

V is TRBV7-2 and J is TRBJ1-3; D remains unclear. V was shortened by 1 base and J by 0 bases, with 10 bases between the two germline ends. Per germline, CDR1 SGHTA and CDR2 FQGNSA. This CDR3 is 16 amino acids long. Here the CDR3 DNA reads TGTGCCAGCAGCTTAGTCCAGATCAACTCTGGAAACACCATATATTTT. Protein sequence: CASSLVQINSGNTIYF.

This chain connects TRBV9 to TRBJ2-1; 12 bases map to TRBD1. Looked up from germline, CDR1 is SGDLS and CDR2 is YYNGEE. The CDR3 runs 17 residues. Trimming at V came to 0 bases and at J to 8 bases, leaving 9 bases not matched to a gene. CDR3 region: CASSVGIGDRGRDEQFF. CDR3 sequence (DNA): TGTGCCAGCAGCGTAGGAATCGGGGACAGGGGGCGCGATGAGCAGTTCTTC.

V usage is TRBV7-9 and J usage is TRBJ1-5, with 9 bases fitting TRBD1. Germline lookup yields CDR1 SEHNR and CDR2 FQNEAQ (reference sequence). V gave up 5 bases and J gave up 5 bases; unmatched junction bases: 4. The CDR3 is made up of 14 amino acids. CDR3 nucleotide sequence: TGTGCCAGCAGCGAAGGGACAGGGTATCAGCCCCAGCATTTT. Residues: CASSEGTGYQPQHF.

V is TRBV6-4 and J is TRBJ1-5; D gene unclear. Germline CDR1 is MRHNA and CDR2 is SNTAGT. CDR3 size: 13 residues. Trimming pared 2 bases from V and 8 bases from J, leaving 10 bases between. The DNA of the CDR3 is TGTGCCAGCAGTGACCGGGCCGGGGAGCCCCAGCATTTT. This sequence encodes CASSDRAGEPQHF.

This clone showed up just once. The V and J genes are TRBV7-9 and TRBJ1-5; D possibly corresponds to TRBD1 (6 bases). Per the germline V gene, CDR1 is SEHNR and CDR2 is FQNEAQ (reference sequence). CDR3 size: 15 residues. Deletions cut 1 base from V and 3 bases from J, with 10 bases between. This CDR3 is CASSLGTAFNQPQHF. CDR3 DNA sequence: TGTGCCAGCAGCTTAGGGACAGCCTTCAATCAGCCCCAGCATTTT.

The chain joins TRBV2 to TRBJ1-1; unclear D gene. The ends were cut back, 7 bases at V and 5 bases at J, with 11 bases in the middle. The CDR3 consists of 12 residues. From germline, CDR1 is SNHLY and CDR2 FYNNEI. For the CDR3, the DNA is TGTGCCAGCAAGCGGGAGGAAACTGAAGCTTTCTTT. Translation gives CASKREETEAFF.

The gene calls are TRBV27 and TRBJ1-1; D possibly corresponds to TRBD1 (5 bases). CDR1 is MNHEY, CDR2 SMNVEV, per germline (reference sequence). The CDR3 extends over 14 amino acids. Trimming pared 2 bases from V and 2 bases from J, leaving 9 bases between. The chain's CDR3 is CASSLRQGNTEAFF. The DNA of the CDR3 is TGTGCCAGCAGTTTACGGCAGGGTAACACTGAAGCTTTCTTT.

The chain employs TRBV29-1 and TRBJ1-4; 10 nucleotides agree with TRBD1. V shed 6 bases and J 5 bases; nucleotides not matched to a gene: 3. From germline, CDR1 is SQVTM and CDR2 ANQGSEA. The CDR3 loop spans 13 amino acids. CDR3 region: CSVQGQGNEKLFF. The CDR3 nucleotides are TGCAGCGTACAGGGACAGGGGAATGAAAAACTGTTTTTT. The full variable domain, with the rest looked up from reference TRBV29-1 and TRBJ1-4, is SAVISQKPSRDICQRGTSLTIQCQVDSQVTMMFWYRQQPGQSLTLIATANQGSEATYESGFVIDKFPISRPNLTFSTLTVSNMSPEDSSIYLCSVQGQGNEKLFFGSGTQLSVL.

This chain uses TRBV3-1 (or the pseudogene TRBV3-2) with TRBJ1-2; 8 bases fit TRBD1. Losses at the gene ends were 3 bases for V and 8 bases for J; bases not matched to a gene: 8. The CDR3 totals 14 residues. Germline CDR1 reads LGHDT; CDR2 reads YNNKEL (reference sequence). Here the CDR3 reads CASSQKGQGSGYTF. CDR3 in DNA: TGTGCCAGCAGCCAGAAAGGACAGGGAAGCGGCTACACCTTC.

This clone came up once. The CDR3 DNA reads as TGTGCCAGCAGCTTAGCGGGAGGGGAACTTCAGCCCCAGCATTTT. Amino acid sequence: CASSLAGGELQPQHF. The chain carries TRBV7-2 and TRBJ1-5; a weak D match, TRBD1 (5 bases). Trimming removed 0 bases at V and 6 bases at J, with 12 bases between. The length of the CDR3 is 15 residues. The germline V gene has CDR1 SGHTA and CDR2 FQGNSA.